This T cell receptor beta chain was captured by sequencing in a study of cytomegalovirus exposure and HLA in healthy donors. On this clone itself: Antigen: not known.

This CDR3 has 15 amino acids. Per germline, CDR1 LNHNV and CDR2 YYDKDF (reference sequence). V lost 0 bases and J lost 5, with 13 bases in between. With 60 Vbeta and 13 Jbeta primers, the PCR was carried out. Libraries were prepared by immunoSEQ multiplex PCR; TCRdb keeps only in-frame clonotypes and omits some of them. In the table there are 150,000 to 200,000 clones, more than 80% of which are singletons. The study's findings and limits: An Asian-associated ancestry cluster reportedly showed fewer N-insertions than the approximately 630-donor mean in a later analysis.

Sequenced: PBMCs. The chain links TRBV15 to TRBJ1-1, with a tentative D call TRBD1 (5 bases). The receptor's source is a woman aged 50 to 65 in good health and CMV-seronegative. CDR3 residues: CATSRDHGAGTEAFF. The CDR3 DNA is TGTGCCACCAGCAGAGATCACGGGGCGGGAACTGAAGCTTTCTTT.